The source of this TCR beta chain is a study of regulatory T cells in long-lasting Graves disease (dated by TCRdb to the early 2020s). Regarding the complete study: Persistent Graves' disease was defined as persistently positive TSH receptor autoantibodies together with antithyroid drug treatment for over 5 years. The study took place in China and was registered as a clinical trial. Peripheral blood TCR sequencing and RNA sequencing compared persistent Graves' disease patients with newly diagnosed Graves' disease patients. In the clinical cohort, patients with persistent Graves' disease had used antithyroid drugs for an average of roughly ten years. A total of roughly 35 samples underwent TCR sequencing: some 13 from persistent and roughly 20 from newly diagnosed Graves' disease patients.

Per the germline V gene, MDHEN is the CDR1 and SYDVKM is the CDR2. Measured from the cysteine to the phenylalanine, the CDR3 is 16 residues long. The sequence is cut down to CDR3 DNA, 48 bases in frame from base 1. Trimming takes 8 bases off V and 4 bases off J; junction bases not matched to a gene: 8. Preparation of the library involved multiplex PCR. Sequencing was performed on an Illumina HiSeq 4000. CDR3 regions were amplified by Arm-PCR with iRepertoire HTBI primers to construct TCR beta libraries. PCR products were gel purified before sequencing. On the study's bioinformatics: A total of fewer than 80 TRBV and approximately 15 TRBJ segments were identified across samples and were used for gene usage analysis of CDR3 amino acid clonotypes. COPE and FqMerger were used to merge the filtered high-quality paired reads into contigs. Contigs were aligned with BLAST to IMGT TRBV, TRBD and TRBJ reference genes, and CDR3 was defined per IMGT. Any clonotype with a frequency above 0.1% was classified as a highly expanded clone. Repertoire diversity was measured by Shannon entropy, and V-J evenness by the Gini coefficient. Public clonotypes were defined as clonotypes shared by more than one individual. Using fastp at Q25 and MiXCR, TCRdb reprocessed the public reads and kept productive beta chains. Here each entry gathers all rows of one CDR3 protein and keeps the most common genes and DNA. It is TCRdb's table, rather than the study itself, that gives the V and J calls and clone size. The sample yields under 350,000 distinct CDR3 sequences; around 23% were counted once. The top ten clonotypes cover approximately 53% of the sample.

This clonotype counts as medium-sized (0.01 to 0.1%). It lacks a known antigen. Base qualities are not recorded, but no much larger clone differs from it by a single base. Broad study findings and their caveats: Persistent Graves' disease patients showed lower TCR Shannon entropy and fewer highly expanded clones than newly diagnosed patients, suggesting clonal expansion. Only peripheral blood was studied, because thyroid tissue, the primary lesion, was inaccessible. As a limitation, the authors acknowledged that the small sample size may reduce accuracy. Only the TCR beta chain was sequenced and analyzed. Persistent patients shared more public clonotypes among themselves (2,741) than newly diagnosed patients did (over 950). TRBV28, TRBJ1-2 and TRBJ2-5 were preferentially used in persistent disease, while TRBV20-1 and TRBJ2-1 were favored in newly diagnosed disease.

The time point label of this sample denotes: persistent/refractory GD, antithyroid drugs over 5 years with positive TRAb. For both TCR sequencing and RNA sequencing, RNA was extracted from PBMCs in TRIzol. The diagnosis of Graves' disease followed American Thyroid Association guidelines. Patients were recruited from an endocrinology department in Xi'an, China. From each patient, around 9.3 milliliters of peripheral blood was collected into an EDTA anticoagulant tube. Ficoll Paque Plus density gradient separation was used to isolate PBMCs, and no further T cell sorting was performed. An Agilent 2100 Bioanalyzer and agarose gel were used to check RNA quality, while a NanoDrop 2000 measured RNA concentration.

The sequence was collected from a female donor with Graves disease. Rearrangement joined TRBV28 to TRBJ2-5, with 15 bases in between that match TRBD2. Here the sequenced sample was peripheral blood mononuclear cells (PBMCs), taken when the disease was refractory, from a patient treated with antithyroid drugs. In nucleotides, the sequence is TGTGCCAGCCGCGGACTAGCGGGGGGGGGGGCAGAGACCCAGTACTTC. This translates into CASRGLAGGGAETQYF.